This T cell receptor (beta chain) originates from a study of blood T cells in healthy people across ages. Study-wide context: Template switching retrieved approximately one barcoded beta molecule for each two T cells.

In the case of this clonotype: Its antigen is unknown.

Points from the study as a whole: Calculation of diversity from one million T cells yielded estimates considered to be underestimates.

The use of a sample-barcoded 5' primer and a J-beta primer mix characterized a second PCR of roughly 6 to 11 cycles. CDR3-containing paired-end reads numbered at least 2.5 million in each sample. TCRdb redid the calling of the 5' RACE reads with MiXCR, one entry per CDR3 protein. The sample carries about 1,600,000 distinct CDR3 sequences, around two fifths recorded once. The people who gave samples were healthy Caucasians from Russia, aged roughly 6 to 95. The receptor comes from a woman between 18 and 30 years old in good health. Input material: blood.

In nucleotides, the CDR3 is TGCAGTGCTAGCGCGGAGACGGGTCAGCCCCAGCATTTT. It translates to CSASAETGQPQHF. The V gene is TRBV20-1, the J gene TRBJ1-5; D not certain. The CDR3 has 13 residues. V was clipped by 3 bases and J by 6 bases, with 12 bases between them. CDR1 and CDR2 from the germline V gene are DFQATT and SNEGSKA (reference sequence).